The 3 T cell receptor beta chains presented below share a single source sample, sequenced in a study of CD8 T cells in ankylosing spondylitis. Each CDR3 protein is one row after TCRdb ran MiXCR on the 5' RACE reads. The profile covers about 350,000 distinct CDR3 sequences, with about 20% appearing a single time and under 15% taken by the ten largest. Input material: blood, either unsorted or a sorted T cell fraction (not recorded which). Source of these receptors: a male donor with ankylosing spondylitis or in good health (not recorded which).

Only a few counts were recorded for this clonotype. The CDR3, as DNA: TGTGCCAGCAGCCACAGGGAAGGGACTGAAGCTTTCTTT. Protein: CASSHREGTEAFF. This sequence joins TRBV3-1 and TRBJ1-1; D might be TRBD1 (5 bases). Germline CDR1 is LGHDT and CDR2 is YNNKEL (reference sequence). V was clipped by 3 bases and J by 5 bases, with 10 bases between them. There are 13 residues in the CDR3.

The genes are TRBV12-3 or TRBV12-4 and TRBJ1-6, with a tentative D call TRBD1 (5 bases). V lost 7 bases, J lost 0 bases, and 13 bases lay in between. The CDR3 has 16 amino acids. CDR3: CASTPGLSSYNSPLHF. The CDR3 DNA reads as TGTGCCAGCACCCCGGGACTGAGCTCCTATAATTCACCCCTCCACTTT.

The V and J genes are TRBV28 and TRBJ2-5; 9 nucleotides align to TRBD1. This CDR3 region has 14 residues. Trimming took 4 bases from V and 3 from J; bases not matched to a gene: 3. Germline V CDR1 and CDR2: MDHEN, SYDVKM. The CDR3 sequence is CASSSWTGEETQYF. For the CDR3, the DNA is TGTGCCAGCAGTTCCTGGACAGGGGAAGAGACCCAGTACTTC.